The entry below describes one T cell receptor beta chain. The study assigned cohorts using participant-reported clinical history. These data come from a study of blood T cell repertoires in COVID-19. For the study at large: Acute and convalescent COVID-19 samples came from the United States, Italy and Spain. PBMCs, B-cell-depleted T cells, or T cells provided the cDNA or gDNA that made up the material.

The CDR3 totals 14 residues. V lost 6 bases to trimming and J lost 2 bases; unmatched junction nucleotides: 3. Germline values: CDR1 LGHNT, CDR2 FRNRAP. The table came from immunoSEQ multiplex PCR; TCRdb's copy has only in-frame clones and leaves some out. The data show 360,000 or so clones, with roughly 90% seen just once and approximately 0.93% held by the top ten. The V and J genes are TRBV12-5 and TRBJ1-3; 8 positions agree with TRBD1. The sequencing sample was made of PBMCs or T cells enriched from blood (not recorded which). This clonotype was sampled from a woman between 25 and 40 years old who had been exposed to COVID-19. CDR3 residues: CASGPQGAGNTIYF. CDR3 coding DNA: TGTGCTAGTGGGCCACAGGGGGCTGGAAACACCATATATTTT.